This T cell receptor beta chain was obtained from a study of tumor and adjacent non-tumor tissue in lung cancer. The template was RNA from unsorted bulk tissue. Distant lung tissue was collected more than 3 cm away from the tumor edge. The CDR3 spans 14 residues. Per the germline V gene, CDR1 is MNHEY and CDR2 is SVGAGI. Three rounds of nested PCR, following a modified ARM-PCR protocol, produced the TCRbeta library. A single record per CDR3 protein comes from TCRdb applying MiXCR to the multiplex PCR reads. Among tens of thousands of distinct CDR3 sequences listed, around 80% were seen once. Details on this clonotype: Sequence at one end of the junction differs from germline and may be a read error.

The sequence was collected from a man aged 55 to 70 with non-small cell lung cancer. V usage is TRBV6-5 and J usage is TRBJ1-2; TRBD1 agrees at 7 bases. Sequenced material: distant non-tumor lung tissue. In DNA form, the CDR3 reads TGTGCCAGGACCACAGGGGTCTCCAACTGTGGCTACACCTTC. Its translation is CARTTGVSNCGYTF.